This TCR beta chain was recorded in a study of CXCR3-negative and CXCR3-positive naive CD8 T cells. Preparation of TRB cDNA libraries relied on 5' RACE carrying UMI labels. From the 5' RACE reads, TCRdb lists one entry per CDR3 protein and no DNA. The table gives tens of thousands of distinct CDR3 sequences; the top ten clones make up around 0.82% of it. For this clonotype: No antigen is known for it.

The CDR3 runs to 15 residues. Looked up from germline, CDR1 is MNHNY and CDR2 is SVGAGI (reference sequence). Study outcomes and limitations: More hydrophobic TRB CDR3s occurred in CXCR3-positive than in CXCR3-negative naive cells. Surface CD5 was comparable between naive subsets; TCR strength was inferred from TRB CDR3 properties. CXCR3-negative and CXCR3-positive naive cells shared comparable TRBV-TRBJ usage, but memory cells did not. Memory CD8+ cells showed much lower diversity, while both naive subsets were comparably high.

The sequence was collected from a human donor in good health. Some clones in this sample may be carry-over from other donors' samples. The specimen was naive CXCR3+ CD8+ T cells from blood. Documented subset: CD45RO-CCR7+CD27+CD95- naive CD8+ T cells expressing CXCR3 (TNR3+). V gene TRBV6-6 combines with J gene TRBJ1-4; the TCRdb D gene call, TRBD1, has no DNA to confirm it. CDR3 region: CASSYIQARGEKLFF.